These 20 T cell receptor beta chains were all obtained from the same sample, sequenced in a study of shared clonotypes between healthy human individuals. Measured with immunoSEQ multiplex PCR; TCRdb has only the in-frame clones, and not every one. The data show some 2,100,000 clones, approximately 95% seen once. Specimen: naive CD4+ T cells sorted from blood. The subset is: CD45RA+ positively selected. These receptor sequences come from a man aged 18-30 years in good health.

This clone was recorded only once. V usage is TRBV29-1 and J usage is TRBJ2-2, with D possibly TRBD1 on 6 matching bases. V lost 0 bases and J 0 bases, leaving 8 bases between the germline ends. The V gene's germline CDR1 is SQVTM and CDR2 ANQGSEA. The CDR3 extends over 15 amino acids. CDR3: CSVEDWDTNTGELFF. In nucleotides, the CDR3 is TGCAGCGTTGAAGACTGGGACACGAACACCGGGGAGCTGTTTTTT.

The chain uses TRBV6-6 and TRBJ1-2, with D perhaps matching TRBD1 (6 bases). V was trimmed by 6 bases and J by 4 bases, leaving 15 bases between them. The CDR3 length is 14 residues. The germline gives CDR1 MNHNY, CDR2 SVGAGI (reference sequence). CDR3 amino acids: CASSSLTGFYGYTF. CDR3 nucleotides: TGTGCCAGCAGCTCATTGACAGGCTTCTATGGCTACACCTTC.

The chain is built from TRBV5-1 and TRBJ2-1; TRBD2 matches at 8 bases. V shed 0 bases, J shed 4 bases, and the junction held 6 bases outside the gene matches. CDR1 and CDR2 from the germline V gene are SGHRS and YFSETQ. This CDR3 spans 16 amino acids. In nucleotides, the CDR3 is TGCGCCAGCAGCTTGGTGTTGGCTAGCGGGTACAATGAGCAGTTCTTC. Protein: CASSLVLASGYNEQFF.

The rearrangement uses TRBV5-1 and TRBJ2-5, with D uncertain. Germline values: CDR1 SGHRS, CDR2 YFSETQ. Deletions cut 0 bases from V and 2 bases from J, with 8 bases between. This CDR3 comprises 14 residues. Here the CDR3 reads CASSLAAKQETQYF. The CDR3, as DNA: TGCGCCAGCAGCTTGGCGGCAAAGCAAGAGACCCAGTACTTC.

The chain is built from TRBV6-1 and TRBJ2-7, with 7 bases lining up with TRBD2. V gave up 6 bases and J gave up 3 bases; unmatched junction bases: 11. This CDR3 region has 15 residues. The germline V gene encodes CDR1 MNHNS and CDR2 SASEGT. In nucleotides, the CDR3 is TGTGCCAGCAGCCTTTTGCGGGAGAAAAGCTACGAGCAGTACTTC. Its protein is CASSLLREKSYEQYF.

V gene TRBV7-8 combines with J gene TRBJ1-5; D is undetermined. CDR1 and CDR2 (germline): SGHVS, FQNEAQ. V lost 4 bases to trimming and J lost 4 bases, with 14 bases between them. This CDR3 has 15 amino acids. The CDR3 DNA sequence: TGTGCCAGCAGCTCTCCCGGACGTAGTAATCAGCCCCAGCATTTT. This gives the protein CASSSPGRSNQPQHF.

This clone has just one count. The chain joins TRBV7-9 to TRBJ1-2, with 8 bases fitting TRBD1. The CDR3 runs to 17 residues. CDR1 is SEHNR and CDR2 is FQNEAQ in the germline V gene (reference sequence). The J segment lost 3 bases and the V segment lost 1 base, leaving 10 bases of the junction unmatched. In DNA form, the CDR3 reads TGTGCCAGCAGCTTAGAATCTATGGCAGGGGGCGACTATGGCTACACCTTC. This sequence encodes CASSLESMAGGDYGYTF. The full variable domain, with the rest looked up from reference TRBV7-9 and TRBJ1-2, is DTGVSQNPRHKITKRGQNVTFRCDPISEHNRLYWYRQTLGQGPEFLTYFQNEAQLEKSRLLSDRFSAERPKGSFSTLEIQRTEQGDSAMYLCASSLESMAGGDYGYTFGSGTRLTVV.

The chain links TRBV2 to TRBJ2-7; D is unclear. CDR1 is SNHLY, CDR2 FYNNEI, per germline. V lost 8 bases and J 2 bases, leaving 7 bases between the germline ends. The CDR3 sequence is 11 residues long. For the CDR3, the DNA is TGTGCCAGCGCCCGTACCTACGAGCAGTACTTC. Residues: CASARTYEQYF.

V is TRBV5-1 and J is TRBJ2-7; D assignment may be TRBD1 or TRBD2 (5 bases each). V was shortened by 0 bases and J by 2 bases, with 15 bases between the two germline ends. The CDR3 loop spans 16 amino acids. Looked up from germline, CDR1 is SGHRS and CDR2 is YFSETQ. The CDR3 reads CASSLGGPVGTYEQYF. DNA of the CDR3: TGCGCCAGCAGCTTGGGGGGACCGGTGGGGACCTACGAGCAGTACTTC.

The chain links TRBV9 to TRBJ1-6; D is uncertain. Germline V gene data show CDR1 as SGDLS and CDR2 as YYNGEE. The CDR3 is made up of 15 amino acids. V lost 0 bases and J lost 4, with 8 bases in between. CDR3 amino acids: CASSVGHGYNSPLHF. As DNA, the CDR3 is TGTGCCAGCAGCGTAGGTCACGGGTATAATTCACCCCTCCACTTT.

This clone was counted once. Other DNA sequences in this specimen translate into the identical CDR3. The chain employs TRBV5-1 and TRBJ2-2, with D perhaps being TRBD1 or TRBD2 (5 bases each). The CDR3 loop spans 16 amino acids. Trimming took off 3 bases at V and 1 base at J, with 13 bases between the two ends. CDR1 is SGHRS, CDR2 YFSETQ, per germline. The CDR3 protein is CASSSTGTVNTGELFF. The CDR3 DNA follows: TGCGCCAGCAGCTCCACCGGGACGGTGAACACCGGGGAGCTGTTTTTT.

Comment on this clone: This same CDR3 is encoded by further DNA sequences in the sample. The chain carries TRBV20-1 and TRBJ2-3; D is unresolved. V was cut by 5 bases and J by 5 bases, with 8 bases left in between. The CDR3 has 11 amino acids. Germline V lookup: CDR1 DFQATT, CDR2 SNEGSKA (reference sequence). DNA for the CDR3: TGCAGTGCTCCCACGGGAGATACGCAGTATTTT. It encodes CSAPTGDTQYF.

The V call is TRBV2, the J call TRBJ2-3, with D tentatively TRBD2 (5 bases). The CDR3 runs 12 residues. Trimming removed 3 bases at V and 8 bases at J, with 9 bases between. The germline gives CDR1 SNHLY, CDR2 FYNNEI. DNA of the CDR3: TGTGCCAGCAGTGAGGCTCGGGGTACGCAGTATTTT. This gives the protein CASSEARGTQYF.

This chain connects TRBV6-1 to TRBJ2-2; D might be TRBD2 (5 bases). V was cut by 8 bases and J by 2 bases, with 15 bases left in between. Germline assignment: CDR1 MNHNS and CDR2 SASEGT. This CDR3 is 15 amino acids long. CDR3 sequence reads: CASRELEYNTGELFF. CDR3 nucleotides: TGTGCCAGCCGGGAACTGGAATATAACACCGGGGAGCTGTTTTTT.

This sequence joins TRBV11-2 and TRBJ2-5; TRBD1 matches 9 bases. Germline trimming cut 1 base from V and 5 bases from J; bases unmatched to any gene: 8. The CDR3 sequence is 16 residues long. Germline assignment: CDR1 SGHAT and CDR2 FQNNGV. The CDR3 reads CASSLGGTGTLETQYF. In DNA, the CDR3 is TGTGCCAGCAGCTTAGGCGGGACAGGGACGTTGGAGACCCAGTACTTC.

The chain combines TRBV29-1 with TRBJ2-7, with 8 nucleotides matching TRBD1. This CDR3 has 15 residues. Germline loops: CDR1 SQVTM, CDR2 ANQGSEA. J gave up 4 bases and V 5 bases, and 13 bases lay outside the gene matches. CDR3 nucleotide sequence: TGCAGCGTTCTACTCCGGGACAGGAGACCTTACGAGCAGTACTTC. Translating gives CSVLLRDRRPYEQYF.

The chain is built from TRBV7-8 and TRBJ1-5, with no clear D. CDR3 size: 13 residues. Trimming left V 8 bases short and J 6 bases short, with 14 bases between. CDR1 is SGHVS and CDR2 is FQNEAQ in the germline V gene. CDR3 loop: CASRRVEGQPQHF. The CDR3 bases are TGTGCCAGCCGCCGGGTTGAGGGTCAGCCCCAGCATTTT.

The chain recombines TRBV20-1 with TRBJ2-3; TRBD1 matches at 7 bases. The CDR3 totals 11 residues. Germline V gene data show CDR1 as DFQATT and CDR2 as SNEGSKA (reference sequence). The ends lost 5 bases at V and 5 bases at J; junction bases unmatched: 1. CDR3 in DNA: TGCAGTGCTCAGGGGGTAGATACGCAGTATTTT. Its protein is CSAQGVDTQYF.

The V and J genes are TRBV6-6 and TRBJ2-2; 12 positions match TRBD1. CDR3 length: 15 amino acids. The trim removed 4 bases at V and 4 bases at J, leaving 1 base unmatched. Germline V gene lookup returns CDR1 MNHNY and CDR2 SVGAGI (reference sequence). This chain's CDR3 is CASSWDRGPTGELFF. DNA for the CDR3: TGTGCCAGCAGTTGGGACAGGGGGCCCACCGGGGAGCTGTTTTTT.

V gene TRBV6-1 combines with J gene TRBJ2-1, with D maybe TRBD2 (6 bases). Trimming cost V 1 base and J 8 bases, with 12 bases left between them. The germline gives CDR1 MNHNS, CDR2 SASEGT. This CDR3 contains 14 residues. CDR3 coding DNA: TGTGCCAGCAGTGAAGGTGAGCCGGGGGATGAGCAGTTCTTC. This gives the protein CASSEGEPGDEQFF.